What follows are 29 T cell receptor beta chains derived from one specimen sequenced in a study of T cell responses to AZD1222 COVID-19 vaccine. Measured with immunoSEQ multiplex PCR; TCRdb has only the in-frame clones, and not every one. The table shows over 120,000 clones, with 92% occurring only once. This sample comprised peripheral blood, obtained on day 0 of AZD1222 vaccination. The receptors were gathered from an adult in good health.

This clone was detected only a few times. This chain links TRBV29-1 with TRBJ2-7, with D uncertain. The CDR3 has 11 amino acids. Germline CDR1 is SQVTM and CDR2 is ANQGSEA. V lost 4 bases to trimming and J lost 6 bases, with 10 bases between them. Here the CDR3 reads CSVVVGREQYF. The CDR3 DNA sequence: TGCAGCGTTGTGGTAGGGCGCGAGCAGTACTTC.

The chain couples TRBV27 to TRBJ2-3; D perhaps matches TRBD2 (6 bases). Trimming cost V 4 bases and J 9 bases, with 11 bases left between them. Germline V gene lookup returns CDR1 MNHEY and CDR2 SMNVEV (reference sequence). The CDR3 totals 12 residues. The CDR3 DNA is TGTGCCAGCAGTTCCCTGGGGAGGACGCAGTATTTT. Encoded protein: CASSSLGRTQYF.

V is TRBV5-4 and J is TRBJ1-2; D gene uncertain. CDR1 is SGHNT and CDR2 is YYREEE in the germline V gene (reference sequence). The length of the CDR3 is 13 residues. V was pared by 4 bases and J by 2 bases, with 9 bases between. The CDR3 sequence is CASSLAVNYGYTF. CDR3 sequence (DNA): TGTGCCAGCAGCCTAGCTGTAAACTATGGCTACACCTTC.

This clone was recorded once. The sample contains more than one DNA sequence encoding this CDR3. V usage is TRBV28 and J usage is TRBJ2-5; TRBD2 is a possible D gene (5 bases). This CDR3 is built from 14 residues. In germline, CDR1 is MDHEN, CDR2 SYDVKM. Trimming left V 2 bases short and J 2 bases short, with 9 bases between. In DNA, the CDR3 is TGTGCCAGCAGTTTAGGAGGACCTCAAGAGACCCAGTACTTC. Protein product: CASSLGGPQETQYF. The entire variable domain, with the rest obtained from reference TRBV28 and TRBJ2-5, is as follows: DVKVTQSSRYLVKRTGEKVFLECVQDMDHENMFWYRQDPGLGLRLIYFSYDVKMKEKGDIPEGYSVSREKKERFSLILESASTNQTSMYLCASSLGGPQETQYFGPGTRLLVL.

V is TRBV7-8 and J is TRBJ2-3; 8 positions match TRBD2. The germline V gene encodes CDR1 SGHVS and CDR2 FQNEAQ. V gave up 0 bases and J gave up 4 bases; unmatched junction bases: 12. This CDR3 region has 18 residues. As DNA, the CDR3 is TGTGCCAGCAGCTTAGCCCCCATCGGGAGGGCCATAGCAGATACGCAGTATTTT. Its protein is CASSLAPIGRAIADTQYF. Complete variable domain (other parts from reference TRBV7-8 and TRBJ2-3): GAGVSQSPRYKVAKRGQDVALRCDPISGHVSLFWYQQALGQGPEFLTYFQNEAQLDKSGLPSDRFFAERPEGSVSTLKIQRTQQEDSAVYLCASSLAPIGRAIADTQYFGPGTRLTVL.

This sequence joins TRBV6-2 or TRBV6-3 and TRBJ2-3; D perhaps matches TRBD2 (6 bases). This CDR3 comprises 15 residues. V shed 7 bases and J shed 0 bases, with 14 bases lying between them. Germline V CDR1 and CDR2: MNHEY, SVGEGT. The CDR3, as DNA: TGTGCCAGCATCCCGGGACTTGGTAGCACAGATACGCAGTATTTT. Its protein is CASIPGLGSTDTQYF.

With respect to this clone: At one end, the junction sequence differs from germline, possibly due to a read error. The chain employs TRBV4-1 and TRBJ2-3; 12 nucleotides line up with TRBD2. This CDR3 comprises 18 residues. Germline assignment: CDR1 MGHRA and CDR2 YSYEKL. This CDR3 reads CASSLSGTSGSSTDTQYF. In nucleotides, the CDR3 is TGCGCCAGTAGCCTTAGCGGGACTAGCGGGTCGAGCACAGATACGCAGTATTTT.

This chain uses TRBV24-1 with TRBJ2-7; 7 bases align to TRBD2. From germline, CDR1 is KGHDR and CDR2 SFDVKD. Trimming cost V 6 bases and J 3 bases; bases outside gene matches: 7. This CDR3 is built from 14 residues. The CDR3 DNA sequence: TGTGCCACCAGTATTCTAGCGGAGAACTACGAGCAGTACTTC. This sequence encodes CATSILAENYEQYF.

This clone was counted between two and nine times. The CDR3: CASSYGKVAYGYTF. In DNA, the CDR3 is TGTGCCAGCAGTTATGGGAAAGTAGCCTATGGCTACACCTTC. The chain employs TRBV6-9 and TRBJ1-2, with D unresolved. Trimming took off 2 bases at V and 4 bases at J, with 11 bases between the two ends. This CDR3 is 14 amino acids long. From germline, CDR1 is MNHGY and CDR2 SVAAGI.

The CDR3: CASSLYAVSTDTQYF. In DNA form, the CDR3 reads TGTGCCAGCAGTTTATATGCGGTTAGCACAGATACGCAGTATTTT. The J gene is TRBJ2-3, the V gene TRBV28; D remains ambiguous. In germline, CDR1 is MDHEN, CDR2 SYDVKM. CDR3 length equals 15 residues. V lost 1 base to trimming and J lost 0 bases, with 8 bases between them.

The chain couples TRBV19 to TRBJ1-3, with 8 bases fitting TRBD1. The germline gives CDR1 LNHDA, CDR2 SQIVND (reference sequence). The length of the CDR3 is 15 residues. The V and J ends lost 7 bases and 2 bases, in that order; junction bases with no gene match: 7. The DNA for the CDR3 is TGTGCCAGTACGCAGGGGGCTCGAGCTGGAAACACCATATATTTT. Encoded protein: CASTQGARAGNTIYF.

V and J are TRBV3-1 (or the pseudogene TRBV3-2) and TRBJ1-3; D unclear. The CDR3 runs to 16 residues. Germline V CDR1 and CDR2: LGHDT, YNNKEL (reference sequence). V was clipped by 4 bases and J by 1 base, with 14 bases between them. The CDR3 coding sequence is TGTGCCAGCAGCCGACCGGACGTACTTTCTGGAAACACCATATATTTT. Translation: CASSRPDVLSGNTIYF.

The CDR3 loop reads CASSRTRTYNEQFF. CDR3 nucleotides: TGTGCCAGTAGTAGGACCAGAACCTACAATGAGCAGTTCTTC. The J gene is TRBJ2-1, the V gene TRBV19; D not resolved. There are 14 residues in the CDR3. V was shortened by 4 bases and J by 2 bases, with 9 bases between the two germline ends. The V gene's germline CDR1 is LNHDA and CDR2 SQIVND (reference sequence).

For the CDR3, the DNA is TGTGCCAGCAGTGGTTCTGGGGCAGATACGCAGTATTTT. Its translation is CASSGSGADTQYF. The V gene is TRBV2, the J gene TRBJ2-3; D remains ambiguous. The germline CDR1 and CDR2 sequences are SNHLY and FYNNEI. This CDR3 has 13 residues. V was shortened by 4 bases and J by 4 bases, with 9 bases between the two germline ends.

The rearrangement links TRBV19 to TRBJ1-2, with D possibly matching TRBD1 (6 bases). Trimming shortened V by 7 bases and J by 4 bases, and 19 bases separated the two germline ends. This CDR3 region has 15 residues. From germline, CDR1 is LNHDA and CDR2 SQIVND (reference sequence). CDR3: CASTENRDNTYGYTF. CDR3 coding DNA: TGTGCCAGTACCGAAAACAGGGACAATACCTATGGCTACACCTTC.

The chain carries TRBV27 and TRBJ1-2; TRBD1 matches at 7 bases. From germline, CDR1 is MNHEY and CDR2 SMNVEV (reference sequence). CDR3 length: 16 amino acids. The trim removed 6 bases at V and 4 bases at J, leaving 14 bases unmatched. The CDR3 region has the DNA TGTGCCAGCAGGCCGGGACAGCACCGTTCGGTCTATGGCTACACCTTC. The encoded protein is CASRPGQHRSVYGYTF.

The gene calls are TRBV19 and TRBJ1-4; D is uncertain. V gave up 7 bases and J gave up 8 bases, with 11 bases separating them. The V gene's germline CDR1 is LNHDA and CDR2 SQIVND (reference sequence). This CDR3 comprises 12 residues. CDR3 DNA: TGTGCCAGTAATCGACTCTACGAAAAACTGTTTTTT. The encoded protein is CASNRLYEKLFF.

The gene calls are TRBV19 and TRBJ2-7, with 10 bases identical to TRBD1. Germline CDR1 reads LNHDA; CDR2 reads SQIVND (reference sequence). V lost 5 bases, J lost 5 bases, and 6 bases stayed unmatched. This CDR3 is 14 amino acids long. In DNA form, the CDR3 reads TGTGCCAGTAGTCTAGGGACAGGGGTCAACGAGCAGTACTTC. Translating gives CASSLGTGVNEQYF.

The V call is TRBV5-1, the J call TRBJ1-3; D remains ambiguous. The germline V and J ends were trimmed by 4 bases and 0 bases, with 11 bases remaining between them. The CDR3 totals 15 residues. Germline assignment: CDR1 SGHRS and CDR2 YFSETQ. This CDR3 reads CASSLTESSGNTIYF. The CDR3 nucleotides read TGCGCCAGCAGCCTGACGGAAAGCTCTGGAAACACCATATATTTT.

The rearrangement links TRBV27 to TRBJ2-7; a possible D gene is TRBD2 (5 bases). The CDR3 covers 10 residues. Germline-derived CDR1 and CDR2 are MNHEY and SMNVEV (reference sequence). The DNA of the CDR3 is TGTGGCGGCGGGCGTGACGAGCAGTACTTC. Its protein is CGGGRDEQYF.

This sequence joins TRBV21-1 and TRBJ2-7; TRBD2, the D gene given by the table, was not confirmed from the DNA. TRBV21-1 is a known pseudogene. This CDR3 has 16 residues. CDR3 nucleotide sequence: TGTGCCAGCAGCAAGCCCCAACGAAGACTCCGGTTCGAGCAGTACTTC. This codes for CASSKPQRRLRFEQYF.

The chain links TRBV21-1 to TRBJ2-1. TRBV21-1 is an annotated pseudogene. The CDR3 has 15 residues. CDR3 sequence (DNA): TGTGCCAGCAGCAAAGGCAGCCCTTTAAACAATGAGCAGTTCTTC. Its translation: CASSKGSPLNNEQFF.

V is TRBV19 and J is TRBJ1-5; D is uncertain. V was clipped by 2 bases and J by 0 bases, with 11 bases between them. The CDR3 is 16 amino acids. Germline V gene data show CDR1 as LNHDA and CDR2 as SQIVND (reference sequence). The CDR3, as DNA: TGTGCCAGTAGTATAAATCGACCACGTAGCAATCAGCCCCAGCATTTT. Protein sequence: CASSINRPRSNQPQHF.

CDR3 residues: CASSFLVAGNGALNEKLFF. The CDR3 nucleotides are TGTGCCAGCAGTTTCCTCGTTGCGGGAAACGGGGCCCTTAATGAAAAACTGTTTTTT. V is TRBV27 and J is TRBJ1-4, with TRBD1 as a possible D gene (5 bases). Deletions cut 3 bases from V and 4 bases from J, with 24 bases between. The CDR3 sequence is 19 residues long. The germline V gene has CDR1 MNHEY and CDR2 SMNVEV (reference sequence).

The rearrangement uses TRBV5-1 and TRBJ2-2; D gene ambiguous. This CDR3 region has 11 residues. Trimming left V 6 bases short and J 4 bases short, with 4 bases between. Germline CDR1 reads SGHRS; CDR2 reads YFSETQ. In DNA, the CDR3 is TGCGCCAGCAAGCTCACCGGGGAGCTGTTTTTT. Amino acid sequence: CASKLTGELFF. Looking up the rest from reference TRBV5-1 and TRBJ2-2 gives the full variable domain: KAGVTQTPRYLIKTRGQQVTLSCSPISGHRSVSWYQQTPGQGLQFLFEYFSETQRNKGNFPGRFSGRQFSNSRSEMNVSTLELGDSALYLCASKLTGELFFGEGSRLTVL.

The table lists this clone with a count of one. V is TRBV25-1 and J is TRBJ2-1; tentative D call: TRBD2 (6 bases). This CDR3 contains 11 residues. The V and J ends lost 6 bases and 11 bases respectively, with 11 bases between them. The germline CDR1 and CDR2 sequences are MGHDK and SYGVNS. The CDR3 here is CASRTGEKQFF. The CDR3 DNA reads TGTGCCAGCAGGACGGGGGAAAAGCAGTTCTTC. The full variable domain, in which reference TRBV25-1 and TRBJ2-1 provide the parts outside the CDR3, is EADIYQTPRYLVIGTGKKITLECSQTMGHDKMYWYQQDPGMELHLIHYSYGVNSTEKGDLSSESTVSRIRTEHFPLTLESARPSHTSQYLCASRTGEKQFFGPGTRLTVL.

The rearrangement joins TRBV6-2 or TRBV6-3 to TRBJ2-5; D gene unclear. The CDR3 runs to 13 residues. Trimming removed 3 bases at V and 2 bases at J, with 7 bases between. Per germline, CDR1 MNHEY and CDR2 SVGEGT. CDR3 sequence: CASSYLLQETQYF. The CDR3 DNA reads as TGTGCCAGCAGTTATTTGTTGCAAGAGACCCAGTACTTC.

CDR3 region: CASSSGQGTYNEQFF. The CDR3, as DNA: TGCGCCAGCAGCTCCGGACAGGGCACGTACAATGAGCAGTTCTTC. This chain links TRBV5-1 with TRBJ2-1; 8 nucleotides line up with TRBD1. Germline assignment: CDR1 SGHRS and CDR2 YFSETQ. This CDR3 region has 15 residues. V shed 3 bases, J shed 4 bases, and the junction held 6 bases outside the gene matches.

V and J are TRBV5-1 and TRBJ2-7; TRBD1 aligns across 7 bases. CDR1 SGHRS and CDR2 YFSETQ come from the germline V gene. The length of the CDR3 is 15 residues. The V segment lost 1 base and the J segment 3 bases; nucleotides outside the gene matches: 7. CDR3 loop: CASSLNRGRGYEQYF. CDR3 DNA: TGCGCCAGCAGCTTGAACAGGGGCAGGGGCTACGAGCAGTACTTC.